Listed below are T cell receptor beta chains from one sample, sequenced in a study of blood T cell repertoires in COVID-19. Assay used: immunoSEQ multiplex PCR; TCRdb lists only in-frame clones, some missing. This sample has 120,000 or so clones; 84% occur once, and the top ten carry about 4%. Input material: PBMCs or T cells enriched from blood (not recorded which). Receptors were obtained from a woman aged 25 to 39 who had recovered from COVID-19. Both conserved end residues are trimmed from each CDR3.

CDR3 protein: ASSQVAGSGNTIY; V gene: TRBV4-2; J gene: TRBJ1-3
CDR3 protein: ASSPGQISGNTIY; V gene: TRBV7-2; J gene: TRBJ1-3
CDR3 protein: ASRSSGRGYEQY; V gene: TRBV2; J gene: TRBJ2-7
CDR3 protein: ASSTQGLETQY; V gene: TRBV19; J gene: TRBJ2-5
CDR3 protein: ASSPGGAREQY; V gene: TRBV5-1; J gene: TRBJ2-7
CDR3 protein: ASSQGLSYEQY; V gene: TRBV14; J gene: TRBJ2-7
CDR3 protein: ASSLLRTSSISNQPQH; V gene: TRBV28; J gene: TRBJ1-5
CDR3 protein: ASSWRVNEQF; V gene: TRBV19; J gene: TRBJ2-1
CDR3 protein: ASSIVPGSETQY; V gene: TRBV19; J gene: TRBJ2-5
CDR3 protein: ASSQGWGSNEQF; V gene: TRBV4-3; J gene: TRBJ2-1
CDR3 protein: ASSIGQGSNYGYT; V gene: TRBV9; J gene: TRBJ1-2
CDR3 protein: ASSQERSNSPLH; V gene: TRBV4-1; J gene: TRBJ1-6
CDR3 protein: ASTPGGGTEAF; V gene: TRBV5-4; J gene: TRBJ1-1
CDR3 protein: ASSDSRQGSGNTIY; V gene: TRBV13; J gene: TRBJ1-3
CDR3 protein: ASSFGTSGNTQY; V gene: TRBV27; J gene: TRBJ2-3
CDR3 protein: ASSLAGGKGEPQH; V gene: TRBV5-5; J gene: TRBJ1-5
CDR3 protein: ASSLGPIASYEQY; V gene: TRBV11-2; J gene: TRBJ2-7
CDR3 protein: ASSQSGSGYNEQF; V gene: TRBV9; J gene: TRBJ2-1
CDR3 protein: ASSYSDSSGNTIY; V gene: TRBV6-5; J gene: TRBJ1-3
CDR3 protein: ATSDLTGWAF; V gene: TRBV24-1; J gene: TRBJ1-1
CDR3 protein: ASSLMRSTDTQY; V gene: TRBV7-3; J gene: TRBJ2-3
CDR3 protein: ASSPKTGVSYEQY; V gene: TRBV5-5; J gene: TRBJ2-7
CDR3 protein: ASSLRQGASGNTIY; V gene: TRBV7-6; J gene: TRBJ1-3
CDR3 protein: ASSKTDFNEKLF; V gene: TRBV5-8; J gene: TRBJ1-4
CDR3 protein: ASSAGGVINQPQH; V gene: TRBV28; J gene: TRBJ1-5
CDR3 protein: ASSPGGQDEKLF; V gene: TRBV7-9; J gene: TRBJ1-4
CDR3 protein: AISEEGGVYEQY; V gene: TRBV10-3; J gene: TRBJ2-7
CDR3 protein: ASSWARNTGELF; V gene: TRBV6-5; J gene: TRBJ2-2
CDR3 protein: ATNWDRGFKETQY; V gene: TRBV10-3; J gene: TRBJ2-5
CDR3 protein: ASSLIQGLYNSPLH; V gene: TRBV28; J gene: TRBJ1-6
CDR3 protein: ASSGIAGEAYEQY; V gene: TRBV19; J gene: TRBJ2-7
CDR3 protein: ASSFLATSSYNEQF; V gene: TRBV6-2/TRBV6-3; J gene: TRBJ2-1
CDR3 protein: ASSSASGTYNEQF; V gene: TRBV27; J gene: TRBJ2-1
CDR3 protein: ASSQEDGLYSPLH; V gene: TRBV4-2; J gene: TRBJ1-6
CDR3 protein: ASSYSGTAVMNTEAF; V gene: TRBV6-2/TRBV6-3; J gene: TRBJ1-1
CDR3 protein: ASSLRIAEATGELF; V gene: TRBV7-6; J gene: TRBJ2-2
CDR3 protein: AIRELDRGGYEQY; V gene: TRBV10-3; J gene: TRBJ2-7
CDR3 protein: ASLSGRPQDTQY; V gene: TRBV5-1; J gene: TRBJ2-3
CDR3 protein: AWSDRVWEKLF; V gene: TRBV30; J gene: TRBJ1-4
CDR3 protein: ASSPYPSSYNEQF; V gene: TRBV7-3; J gene: TRBJ2-1
CDR3 protein: ASSQGFRDRVWDSTDTQY; V gene: TRBV4-3; J gene: TRBJ2-3
CDR3 protein: AISDLGNTEAF; V gene: TRBV10-3; J gene: TRBJ1-1
CDR3 protein: ASSLGGRADEQF; V gene: TRBV11-3; J gene: TRBJ2-1
CDR3 protein: ASSTAAGSRTDTQY; V gene: TRBV28; J gene: TRBJ2-3
CDR3 protein: ASSLASNEQF; V gene: TRBV5-1; J gene: TRBJ2-1
CDR3 protein: ASSQEMRGQETQY; V gene: TRBV4-3; J gene: TRBJ2-5
CDR3 protein: ASSQGRGLDEKLF; V gene: TRBV4-1; J gene: TRBJ1-4
CDR3 protein: ASSQATSGSPYNEQF; V gene: TRBV3-1/TRBV3-2; J gene: TRBJ2-1
CDR3 protein: ASSIPVGQGYNEQF; V gene: TRBV19; J gene: TRBJ2-1
CDR3 protein: ASSHGSGASGSGYT; V gene: TRBV4-3; J gene: TRBJ1-2
CDR3 protein: ASSEVGGIQETQY; V gene: TRBV6-1; J gene: TRBJ2-5
CDR3 protein: ASSPQGPGGTGELF; V gene: TRBV18; J gene: TRBJ2-2
CDR3 protein: ASSNGAAGRGEQF; V gene: TRBV28; J gene: TRBJ2-1
CDR3 protein: ASTSVRAKNIQY; V gene: TRBV27; J gene: TRBJ2-4